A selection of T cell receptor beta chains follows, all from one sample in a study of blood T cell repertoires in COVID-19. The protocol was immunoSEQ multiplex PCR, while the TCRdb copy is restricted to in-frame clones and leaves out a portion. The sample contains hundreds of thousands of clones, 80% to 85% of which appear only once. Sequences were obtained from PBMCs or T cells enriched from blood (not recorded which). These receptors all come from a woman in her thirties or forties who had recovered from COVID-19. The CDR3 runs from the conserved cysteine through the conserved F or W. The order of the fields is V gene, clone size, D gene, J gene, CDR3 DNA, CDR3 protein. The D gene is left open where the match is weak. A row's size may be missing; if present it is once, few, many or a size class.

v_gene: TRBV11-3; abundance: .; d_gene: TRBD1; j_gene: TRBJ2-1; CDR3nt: TGTGCCAGCAGCCGCGGGACAGGGCTGCACAATGAGCAGTTCTTC; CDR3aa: CASSRGTGLHNEQFF
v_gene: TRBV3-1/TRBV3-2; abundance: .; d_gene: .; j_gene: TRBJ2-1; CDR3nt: TGTGCCAGCAGCCAGAGTCTGGAGCAGTTCTTC; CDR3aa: CASSQSLEQFF
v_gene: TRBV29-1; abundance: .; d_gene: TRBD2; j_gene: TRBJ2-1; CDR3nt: TGCAGCAACATACGGACTAGCGCGGTCAATGAGCAGTTCTTC; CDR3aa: CSNIRTSAVNEQFF
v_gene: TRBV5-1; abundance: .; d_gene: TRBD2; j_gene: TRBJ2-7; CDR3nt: TGCGCCAGCAGCTTGGCCACGGGAGGGGGCTACGAGCAGTACTTC; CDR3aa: CASSLATGGGYEQYF
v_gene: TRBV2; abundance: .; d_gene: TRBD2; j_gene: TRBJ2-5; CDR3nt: TGTGCCAGCAGGCCCGGGACTAGCGGGATTCAAGAGACCCAGTACTTC; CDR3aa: CASRPGTSGIQETQYF
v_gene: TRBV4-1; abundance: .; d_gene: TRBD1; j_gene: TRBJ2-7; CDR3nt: TGCGCCAGCAGCCAAGATCGGGGACAGGGGATCCACGAGCAGTACTTC; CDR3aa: CASSQDRGQGIHEQYF
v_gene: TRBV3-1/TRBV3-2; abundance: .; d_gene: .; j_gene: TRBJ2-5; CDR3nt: TGTGCCAGCAGCCAAGACGCCGGTCCCCCGGAGACCCAGTACTTC; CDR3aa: CASSQDAGPPETQYF
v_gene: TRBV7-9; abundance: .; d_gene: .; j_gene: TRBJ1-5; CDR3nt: TGTGCCAGCAGCTGGGGTAGGGGTCAGCCCCAGCATTTT; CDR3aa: CASSWGRGQPQHF
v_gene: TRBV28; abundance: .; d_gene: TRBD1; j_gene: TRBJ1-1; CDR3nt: TGTGCCAGCAGTTTATCTAAGACAGGGGGCGCGGAGGCTTTCTTT; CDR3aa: CASSLSKTGGAEAFF
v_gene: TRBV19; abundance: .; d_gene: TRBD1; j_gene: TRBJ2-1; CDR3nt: TGTGCCAGTAGAAACCTCGGGACAGCCGATGAGCAGTTCTTC; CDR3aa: CASRNLGTADEQFF
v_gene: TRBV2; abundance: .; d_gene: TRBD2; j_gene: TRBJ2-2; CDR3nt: TGTGCCAGCAGTTTAGCGGGTACGAGGAACACCGGGGAGCTGTTTTTT; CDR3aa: CASSLAGTRNTGELFF
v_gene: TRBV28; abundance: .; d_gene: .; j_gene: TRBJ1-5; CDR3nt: TGTGCCAGCAATCGGGGGAATCAGCCCCAGCATTTT; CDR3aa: CASNRGNQPQHF
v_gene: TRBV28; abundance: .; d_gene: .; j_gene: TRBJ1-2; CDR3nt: TGTGCCAGCAGTCGGGTTTCTAACTATGGCTACACCTTC; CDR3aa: CASSRVSNYGYTF
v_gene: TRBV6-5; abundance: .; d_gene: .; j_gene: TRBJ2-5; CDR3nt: TGTGCCAGTCAGGGGCGCACAGGGAGACAAGAGACCCAGTACTTC; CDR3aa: CASQGRTGRQETQYF
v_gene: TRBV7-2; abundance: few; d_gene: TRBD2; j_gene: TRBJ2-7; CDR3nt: TGTGCCAGCGGTAGCGGGAGAAGATACGAGCAGTACTTC; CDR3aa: CASGSGRRYEQYF
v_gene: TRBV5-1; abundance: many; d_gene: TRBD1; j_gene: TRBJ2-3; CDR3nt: TGCGCCAGCAGCTTGCGACAGGGCAGAGGAGATACGCAGTATTTT; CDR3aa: CASSLRQGRGDTQYF
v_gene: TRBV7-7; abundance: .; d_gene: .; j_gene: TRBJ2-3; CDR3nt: TGTGCCAGCAGCCCAGGAGGACGTAGCACAGATACGCAGTATTTT; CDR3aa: CASSPGGRSTDTQYF
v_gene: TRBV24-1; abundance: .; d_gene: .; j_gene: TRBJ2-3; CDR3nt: TGTGCCACCAGTGATGTGGTAGCAACTAGCACAGATACGCAGTATTTT; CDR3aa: CATSDVVATSTDTQYF
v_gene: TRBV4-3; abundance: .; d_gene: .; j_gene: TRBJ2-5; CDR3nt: TGCGCCAGCAGCCAAGGCAGCGGTAGCGGTCAAGAGACCCAGTACTTC; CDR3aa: CASSQGSGSGQETQYF
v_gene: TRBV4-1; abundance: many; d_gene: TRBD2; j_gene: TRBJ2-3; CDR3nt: TGCGCCAGCAGCCAATATCGGACTAGCGGATACACAGATACGCAGTATTTT; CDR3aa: CASSQYRTSGYTDTQYF
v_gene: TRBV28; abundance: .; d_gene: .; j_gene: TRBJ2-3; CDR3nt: TGTGCCAGCAAACCTTCCGGTCATCGATCAGATACGCAGTATTTT; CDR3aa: CASKPSGHRSDTQYF
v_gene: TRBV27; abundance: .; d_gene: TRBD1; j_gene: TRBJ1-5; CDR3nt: TGTGCCAGCAGTTTAGGGACAGGTTACAATCAGCCCCAGCATTTT; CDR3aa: CASSLGTGYNQPQHF
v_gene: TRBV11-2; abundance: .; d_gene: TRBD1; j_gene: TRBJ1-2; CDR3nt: TGTGCCAGCAGCTCCCTCCGGGACAGCTCTCAAAGTGGCTATGGCTACACCTTC; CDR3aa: CASSSLRDSSQSGYGYTF
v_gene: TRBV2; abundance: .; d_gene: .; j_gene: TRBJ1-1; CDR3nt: TGTGCCAGCCGTAGCAGGGTGAACACTGAAGCTTTCTTT; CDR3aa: CASRSRVNTEAFF
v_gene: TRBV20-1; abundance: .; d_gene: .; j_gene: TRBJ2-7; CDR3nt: TGCAGTGCTGGTAGCTCCTACGAGCAGTACTTC; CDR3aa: CSAGSSYEQYF
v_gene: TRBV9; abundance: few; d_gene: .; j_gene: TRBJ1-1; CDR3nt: TGTGCCAGCAGCCCGGGGGAGGGGACCTTGAACACTGAAGCTTTCTTT; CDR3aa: CASSPGEGTLNTEAFF
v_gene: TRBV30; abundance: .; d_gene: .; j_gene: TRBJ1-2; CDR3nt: TGTGCCTGGTTTGGGGGGGACTTGGATGGCTACACCTTC; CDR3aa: CAWFGGDLDGYTF
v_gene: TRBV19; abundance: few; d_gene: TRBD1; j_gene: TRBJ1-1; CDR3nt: TGTGCCAGTAGCTCAGGAGGGACAGCCCTTTACACTGAAGCTTTCTTT; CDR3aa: CASSSGGTALYTEAFF
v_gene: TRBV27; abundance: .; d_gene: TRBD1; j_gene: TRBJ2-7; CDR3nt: TGTGCCAGCAGTCCCGACCGACCCGGGACAGGGAGCTCCTACGAGCAGTACTTC; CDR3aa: CASSPDRPGTGSSYEQYF
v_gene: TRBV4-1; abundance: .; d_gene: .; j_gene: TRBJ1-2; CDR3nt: TGCGCCAGCAGCCAAGATGGGAGGGGTTATGGCTACACCTTC; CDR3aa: CASSQDGRGYGYTF
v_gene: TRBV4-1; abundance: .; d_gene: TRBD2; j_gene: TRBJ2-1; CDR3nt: TGCGCCAGCAGCCAGGGACTAGCGGCTTCCTACAATGAGCAGTTCTTC; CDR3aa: CASSQGLAASYNEQFF
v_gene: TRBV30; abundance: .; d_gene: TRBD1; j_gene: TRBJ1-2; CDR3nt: TGTGCCTGGAGTAAAATGCGGGACAGGGGCAACTACACCTTC; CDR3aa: CAWSKMRDRGNYTF
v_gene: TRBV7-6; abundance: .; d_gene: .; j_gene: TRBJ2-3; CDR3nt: TGTGCCAGCAGCTCGCGGTGGAGGGCCACAGATACGCAGTATTTT; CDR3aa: CASSSRWRATDTQYF
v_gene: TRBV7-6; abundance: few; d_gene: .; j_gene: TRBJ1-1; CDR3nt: TGTGCCAGCAGCTTAGGGCGGTTGAACACTGAAGCTTTCTTT; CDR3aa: CASSLGRLNTEAFF
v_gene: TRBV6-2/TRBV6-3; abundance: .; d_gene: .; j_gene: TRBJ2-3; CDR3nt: TGTGCCAGCAGTTACGAGCCCACCCGGGACACCACAGATACGCAGTATTTT; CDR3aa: CASSYEPTRDTTDTQYF
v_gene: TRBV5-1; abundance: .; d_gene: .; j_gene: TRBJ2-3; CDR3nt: TGCGCCAGTAGCGAGGTGATTAGCGGCACAGATACGCAGTATTTT; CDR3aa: CASSEVISGTDTQYF
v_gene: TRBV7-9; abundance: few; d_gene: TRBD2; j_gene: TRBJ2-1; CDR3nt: TGTGCCAGCAGCCCCGGGACTAGAGATTTGGTAAGGGGGGACAATGAGCAGTTCTTC; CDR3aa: CASSPGTRDLVRGDNEQFF
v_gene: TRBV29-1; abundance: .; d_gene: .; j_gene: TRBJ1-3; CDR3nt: TGCAGCGCTGTACAGGGCTCTGGAAACACCATATATTTT; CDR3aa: CSAVQGSGNTIYF
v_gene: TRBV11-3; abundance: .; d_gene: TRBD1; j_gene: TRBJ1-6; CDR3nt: TGTGCCAGCAGCTTAAGGGGACAGCAAAATTCACCCCTCCACTTT; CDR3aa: CASSLRGQQNSPLHF
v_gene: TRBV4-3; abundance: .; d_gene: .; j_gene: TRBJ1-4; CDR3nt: TGCGCCAGCAGCCTCGCCCGGACAGCCGGAGAAAAACTGTTTTTT; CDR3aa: CASSLARTAGEKLFF
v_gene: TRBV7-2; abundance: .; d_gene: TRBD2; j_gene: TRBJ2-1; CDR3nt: TGTGCCAGCAGCCTTGGGGGGGTACAGCGAAATGAGCAGTTCTTC; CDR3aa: CASSLGGVQRNEQFF
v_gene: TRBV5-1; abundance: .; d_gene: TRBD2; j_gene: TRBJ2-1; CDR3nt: TGCGCCAGCAGAGTCAGTGGGAGGGCTGGTGCAAGTGAGCAGTTCTTC; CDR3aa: CASRVSGRAGASEQFF
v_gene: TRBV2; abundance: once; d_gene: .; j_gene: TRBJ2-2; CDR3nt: TGTGCCAGCACCGACAGCGCGAACACCGGGGAGCTGTTTTTT; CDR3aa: CASTDSANTGELFF
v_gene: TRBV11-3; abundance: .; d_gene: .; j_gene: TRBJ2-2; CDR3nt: TGTGCCAGCGGGACATTTAACACCGGGGAGCTGTTTTTT; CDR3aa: CASGTFNTGELFF
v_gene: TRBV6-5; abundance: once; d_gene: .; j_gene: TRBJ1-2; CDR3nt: TGTGCCAGCAGCCCAGGGGAGGGCGCGGGTGGCTACACCTTC; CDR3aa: CASSPGEGAGGYTF
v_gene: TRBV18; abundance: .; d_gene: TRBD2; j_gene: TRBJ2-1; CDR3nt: TGTGCCAGCTCACCACCCCCAAGCGGGAGAAACAATGAGCAGTTCTTC; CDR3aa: CASSPPPSGRNNEQFF